Each of the 8 T cell receptor beta chains below was sequenced from the same sample in a study of shared clonotypes between healthy human individuals. Profiled with immunoSEQ multiplex PCR; TCRdb holds only in-frame clones, not every one. The profile covers 950,000 to 1,200,000 clones, with 60% to 85% appearing a single time and 0.89% taken by the ten largest. The sample comprised memory CD4+ T cells from PBMCs. Stated subset: CD45RA-negative fraction. All receptors derive from a man younger than 35 in good health. Some clones in this sample may be carry-over from other donors' samples.

This chain's CDR3 is CASSQDWLAGVRTGELFF. DNA for the CDR3: TGCGCCAGCAGCCAAGATTGGCTAGCGGGAGTACGAACCGGGGAGCTGTTTTTT. The J gene is TRBJ2-2, the V gene TRBV4-1; 10 nucleotides align to TRBD2. This CDR3 region has 18 residues. V gave up 0 bases and J gave up 5 bases; unmatched junction bases: 9. Germline lookup yields CDR1 MGHRA and CDR2 YSYEKL.

The chain recombines TRBV14 with TRBJ2-5, with 7 bases lining up with TRBD2. Germline CDR1 SGHDN, CDR2 FVKESK. Trimming removed 1 base from V and 6 bases from J; junction bases left unmatched: 11. This CDR3 has 16 amino acids. The CDR3 nucleotides are TGTGCCAGCAGCCAAGTGGGGGGGAGTGGGATGAAGACCCAGTACTTC. This gives the protein CASSQVGGSGMKTQYF.

The J gene is TRBJ1-2, the V gene TRBV30; D perhaps matches TRBD1 (6 bases). The CDR3 spans 13 residues. V was trimmed by 3 bases and J by 5 bases, leaving 13 bases between them. The germline V gene has CDR1 GTSNPN and CDR2 SVGIG (reference sequence). The CDR3 protein is CAWRQGLRYGYTF. The CDR3 bases are TGTGCCTGGAGACAGGGCTTGCGGTATGGCTACACCTTC.

This clone was counted ten times or more. The genes are TRBV5-4 and TRBJ2-1; D is possibly TRBD1 (5 bases). Trimming cost V 6 bases and J 9 bases, with 16 bases left between them. CDR1 is SGHNT and CDR2 is YYREEE in the germline V gene (reference sequence). The length of the CDR3 is 13 residues. The CDR3 sequence is CASNGQNSGEQFF. CDR3 nucleotides: TGTGCCAGCAACGGACAAAATTCGGGTGAGCAGTTCTTC.

The rearrangement links TRBV4-2 to TRBJ2-7, with TRBD2 matching 11 bases. This CDR3 contains 16 residues. V trimming: 3 bases; J trimming: 2 bases; junction bases outside the gene matches: 6. CDR1 and CDR2 from the germline V gene are LGHNA and YNFKEQ. The DNA of the CDR3 is TGTGCCAGCAGCCAGGATAGCGGGAGGGCCGCCTACGAGCAGTACTTC. Protein sequence: CASSQDSGRAAYEQYF.

The CDR3 nucleotides read TGTGCCAGCAGTTACTCCAATACAGGGGACACTGAAGCTTTCTTT. Amino acid sequence: CASSYSNTGDTEAFF. The rearrangement uses TRBV6-6 and TRBJ1-1; the match to TRBD1 covers 7 bases. V lost 0 bases to trimming and J lost 3 bases; unmatched junction nucleotides: 4. Germline values: CDR1 MNHNY, CDR2 SVGAGI (reference sequence). This CDR3 region has 15 residues.

This chain links TRBV9 with TRBJ2-3; 7 bases are shared with TRBD2. The CDR3 length is 15 residues. In germline, CDR1 is SGDLS, CDR2 YYNGEE. After removal of 0 bases from V and 2 bases from J, the junction contained 3 bases not matched to a gene. CDR3 region: CASSVAGGNTDTQYF. For the CDR3, the DNA is TGTGCCAGCAGCGTAGCGGGAGGAAACACAGATACGCAGTATTTT.

V and J are TRBV5-1 and TRBJ2-5; 8 bases align to TRBD2. The CDR3 is 16 amino acids. V lost 4 bases, J lost 0 bases, and 8 bases stayed unmatched. The germline V gene has CDR1 SGHRS and CDR2 YFSETQ. CDR3 in DNA: TGCGCCAGCAGCGGCCGGCCAGCGGGAGACCAAGAGACCCAGTACTTC. This codes for CASSGRPAGDQETQYF.